This T cell receptor beta chain comes out of a study of shared clonotypes between healthy human individuals. Study details: Aged between 18 and 49, the donors were two women and three men. A donor's plate count was three for CD4 naive and three for CD4 memory; CD8 naive had two and CD8 memory one.

Germline V gives CDR1 SNHLY, CDR2 FYNNEI. The germline V and J ends were trimmed by 6 bases and 5 bases, with 11 bases remaining between them. The CDR3 loop spans 13 amino acids. The protocol was immunoSEQ multiplex PCR, while the TCRdb copy is restricted to in-frame clones and leaves out a portion. The repertoire holds about 2.3 million clones, roughly 93% seen once, with 0.39% in the top ten. This TCR was recovered from a man younger than 35 in good health. Some clones in this sample may be carry-over from other donors' samples. This rearrangement joins TRBV2 to TRBJ2-1; D ambiguous. Input material: naive CD4+ T cells from PBMCs. Subset defined: CD45RA+ positively selected. CDR3 in DNA: TGTGCCAGCAGCTCAGGTCCAAACAATGAGCAGTTCTTC. Its protein is CASSSGPNNEQFF.